This T cell receptor beta chain originates from a study of cytomegalovirus exposure and HLA in healthy donors. Study outcomes and limitations: Some V segments, including TRBV6-2 and TRBV6-3, were excluded as indistinguishable. Most TCR beta V segments were productive about 87% or about 30% of the time in an earlier analysis. Fewer N-insertions (relative to the roughly 670-donor mean) were reportedly seen in an Asian-associated ancestry cluster in a later analysis.

In its sample, this clone was seen a few times. Antigen specificity is unknown. Use of 60 Vbeta and 13 Jbeta primers characterized the PCR. Libraries were prepared by immunoSEQ multiplex PCR; TCRdb keeps only in-frame clonotypes and omits some of them. The table includes under 150,000 clones, about 85% detected once. The CDR3 runs to 17 residues. Trimming stripped 4 bases from V and 0 bases from J, with 13 bases between. CDR1 is LNHDA, CDR2 SQIVND, per germline (reference sequence). Sequencing was carried out using PBMCs. The rearrangement uses TRBV19 and TRBJ2-6, with D maybe TRBD1 (6 bases). The receptor's source is a boy younger than 18 in good health and CMV-seronegative. The CDR3 spells CASSTRDTNSGANVLTF. The CDR3 DNA sequence: TGTGCCAGTAGTACCCGGGACACCAACTCTGGGGCCAACGTCCTGACTTTC.